A selection of T cell receptor beta chains follows, all from one sample in a study of control samples from healthy donors and cancer patients. The data were produced by immunoSEQ multiplex PCR, yet TCRdb's version contains in-frame clones alone and is incomplete. The sample holds about 130,000 clones, about nine tenths seen once. What was sequenced was blood. All receptors come from a man between 18 and 29 years old in good health. The CDR3 runs from the conserved cysteine through the conserved F or W. D genes are given only for firm matches. The listing skips clone size in some rows; elsewhere it reads once, few, many or a size class.

>TRBV5-1|.|TRBJ1-4|.
CASSLQGTTNEKLFF
TGCGCCAGCAGCTTGCAGGGTACAACTAATGAAAAACTGTTTTTT
>TRBV4-1|once|TRBJ1-1|.
CASSQGLLRNTEAFF
TGCGCCAGCAGCCAAGGGCTCCTTAGGAACACTGAAGCTTTCTTT
>TRBV7-7|.|TRBJ1-3|.
CASRWVHPRGKFAGNTIYF
TGTGCCAGCAGGTGGGTCCACCCTAGGGGTAAGTTTGCTGGAAACACCATATATTTT
>TRBV7-9|few|TRBJ2-2|TRBD1
CASRGPTGGDGELFF
TGTGCCAGCAGAGGCCCGACAGGGGGCGACGGGGAGCTGTTTTTT
>TRBV4-1|.|TRBJ1-5|.
CASSQLPGGPQHF
TGCGCCAGCAGCCAACTACCTGGGGGTCCCCAGCATTTT
>TRBV5-1|.|TRBJ2-7|.
CASSSDPGIAYEQYF
TGCGCCAGCAGCTCCGACCCAGGGATCGCCTACGAGCAGTACTTC
>TRBV29-1|.|TRBJ2-7|.
CSVRYVDKPYEQYF
TGCAGCGTTAGGTACGTCGACAAGCCCTACGAGCAGTACTTC
>TRBV3-1/TRBV3-2|.|TRBJ1-3|.
CASSQGRIGNTIYF
TGTGCCAGCAGCCAGGGGAGGATTGGAAACACCATATATTTT
>TRBV3-1/TRBV3-2|.|TRBJ1-1|TRBD1
CASSQRQGRLMNTEAFF
TGTGCCAGCAGCCAGAGACAGGGGCGACTCATGAACACTGAAGCTTTCTTT
>TRBV11-3|.|TRBJ1-1|.
CASSSKGGTTEAFF
TGTGCCAGCAGCTCCAAAGGGGGGACCACTGAAGCTTTCTTT
>TRBV3-1/TRBV3-2|once|TRBJ1-2|TRBD1
CASSLRTGGGYTF
TGTGCCAGCAGCCTGAGGACAGGGGGAGGCTACACCTTC
>TRBV5-1|.|TRBJ2-3|TRBD2
CASSSQLAGGPGTQYF
TGCGCCAGCAGCTCGCAACTAGCGGGGGGGCCTGGTACGCAGTATTTT
>TRBV3-1/TRBV3-2|.|TRBJ2-3|.
CASSQQGYTDTQYF
TGTGCCAGCAGCCAACAGGGGTACACAGATACGCAGTATTTT
>TRBV19|.|TRBJ1-1|TRBD1
CASRRTGNRLNTEAFF
TGTGCCAGTAGGAGGACAGGTAATCGTTTAAACACTGAAGCTTTCTTT
>TRBV27|.|TRBJ1-5|.
CASGQRKPQHF
TGTGCCAGCGGACAGAGAAAGCCCCAGCATTTT
>TRBV6-5|.|TRBJ2-7|TRBD1
CASSHRDRGYEQYF
TGTGCCAGCAGCCACCGGGACAGGGGGTACGAGCAGTACTTC
>TRBV20-1|.|TRBJ1-1|.
CSASRGGARTEAFF
TGCAGTGCTAGTCGGGGAGGCGCCAGGACTGAAGCTTTCTTT
>TRBV13|.|TRBJ2-1|.
CASSLLRGWGQFF
TGTGCCAGCAGCTTACTCCGAGGGTGGGGGCAGTTCTTC
>TRBV6-2/TRBV6-3|.|TRBJ2-7|TRBD1
CASSLDRAEQYF
TGTGCCAGCAGTCTGGACAGGGCCGAGCAGTACTTC
>TRBV10-3|.|TRBJ2-3|.
CATLPYTGPDTQYF
TGTGCCACTCTACCTTATACCGGGCCAGATACGCAGTATTTT
>TRBV19|.|TRBJ1-6|TRBD1
CASSIVAGGRNSPLHF
TGTGCCAGTAGTATAGTGGCAGGGGGAAGAAATTCACCCCTCCACTTT
>TRBV6-6|.|TRBJ2-7|.
CASSEGGALREQYF
TGTGCCAGCAGTGAGGGGGGGGCCTTAAGGGAGCAGTACTTC
>TRBV4-1|.|TRBJ2-6|.
CASSQENTLTGANVLTF
TGCGCCAGCAGCCAAGAAAATACGCTGACTGGGGCCAACGTCCTGACTTTC
>TRBV2|.|TRBJ2-3|TRBD1
CASSEQGASADTQYF
TGTGCCAGCAGTGAACAGGGGGCGTCAGCAGATACGCAGTATTTT
>TRBV6-5|.|TRBJ1-5|.
CASRDPYQPQHF
TGTGCCAGCCGGGACCCCTATCAGCCCCAGCATTTT
>TRBV9|.|TRBJ2-1|.
CASSVGWGSYNEQFF
TGTGCCAGCAGCGTAGGGTGGGGCTCCTACAATGAGCAGTTCTTC
>TRBV3-1/TRBV3-2|.|TRBJ1-2|TRBD1
CASSQDSEGATDGYTF
TGTGCCAGCAGCCAAGATTCTGAGGGGGCGACGGATGGCTACACCTTC
>TRBV30|.|TRBJ1-1|.
CAWSKLPEAFF
TGTGCCTGGAGCAAACTACCCGAAGCTTTCTTT
>TRBV2|.|TRBJ2-3|TRBD2
CASNRLAGPGDTQYF
TGTGCCAGCAATCGCCTAGCGGGGCCTGGGGATACGCAGTATTTT